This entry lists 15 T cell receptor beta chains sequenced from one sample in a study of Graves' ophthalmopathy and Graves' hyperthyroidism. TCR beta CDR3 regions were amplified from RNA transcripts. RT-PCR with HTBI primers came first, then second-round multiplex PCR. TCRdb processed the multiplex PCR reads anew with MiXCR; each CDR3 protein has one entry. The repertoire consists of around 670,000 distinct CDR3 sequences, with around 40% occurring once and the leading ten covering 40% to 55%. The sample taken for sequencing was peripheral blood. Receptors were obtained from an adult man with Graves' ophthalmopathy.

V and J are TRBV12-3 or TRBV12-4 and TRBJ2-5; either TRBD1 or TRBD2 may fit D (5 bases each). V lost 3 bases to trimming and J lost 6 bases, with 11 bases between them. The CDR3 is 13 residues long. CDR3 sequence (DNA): TGTGCCAGCAGTTTGGGGGTTGCGCAGACCCAGTACTTC. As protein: CASSLGVAQTQYF.

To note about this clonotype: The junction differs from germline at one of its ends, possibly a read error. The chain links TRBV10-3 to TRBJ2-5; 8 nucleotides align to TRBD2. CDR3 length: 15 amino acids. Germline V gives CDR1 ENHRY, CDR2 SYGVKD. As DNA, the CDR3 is TGTGCCAGCAGTTACGCGAGCGGGGGCCAAGAGACCCAGTACTTC. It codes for CASSYASGGQETQYF.

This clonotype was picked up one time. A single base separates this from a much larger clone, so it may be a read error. CDR3 bases: TGCAGCTGGGACAGGGGTGAGACCCAGTACTTC. Translation gives CSWDRGETQYF. This rearrangement joins TRBV29-1 to TRBJ2-5, with 10 bases lining up with TRBD1. Germline V gives CDR1 SQVTM, CDR2 ANQGSEA. The CDR3 sequence is 11 residues long. Unmatched junction bases numbered 2, after V lost 8 bases and J lost 5 bases.

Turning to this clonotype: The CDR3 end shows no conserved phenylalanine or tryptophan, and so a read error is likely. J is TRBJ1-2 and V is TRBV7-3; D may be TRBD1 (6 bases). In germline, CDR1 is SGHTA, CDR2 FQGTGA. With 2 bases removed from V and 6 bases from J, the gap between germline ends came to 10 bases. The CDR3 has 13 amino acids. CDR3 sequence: CASSLGGHNGYTS. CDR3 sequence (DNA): TGTGCCAGCAGCTTAGGGGGACACAATGGCTACACCTCC.

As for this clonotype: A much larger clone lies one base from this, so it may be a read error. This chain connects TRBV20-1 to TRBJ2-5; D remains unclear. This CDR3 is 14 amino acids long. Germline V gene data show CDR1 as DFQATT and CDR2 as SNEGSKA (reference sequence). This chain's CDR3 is CSPGPRSLFETQYF. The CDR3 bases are TGCAGCCCAGGACCCCGATCGTTGTTCGAGACCCAGTACTTC.

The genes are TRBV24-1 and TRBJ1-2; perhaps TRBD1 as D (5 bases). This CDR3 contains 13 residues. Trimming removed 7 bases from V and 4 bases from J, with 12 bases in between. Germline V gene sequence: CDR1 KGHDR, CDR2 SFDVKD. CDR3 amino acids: CATSTQGFYGYTF. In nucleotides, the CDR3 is TGTGCCACCAGCACCCAGGGTTTCTATGGCTACACCTTC.

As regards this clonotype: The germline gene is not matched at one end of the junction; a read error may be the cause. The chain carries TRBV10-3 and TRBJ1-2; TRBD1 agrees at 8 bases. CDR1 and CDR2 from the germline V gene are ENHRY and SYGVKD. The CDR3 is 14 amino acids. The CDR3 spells CASSYLGQDDGYTF. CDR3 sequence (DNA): TGTGCCAGCAGTTACTTGGGACAGGACGATGGCTACACCTTC.

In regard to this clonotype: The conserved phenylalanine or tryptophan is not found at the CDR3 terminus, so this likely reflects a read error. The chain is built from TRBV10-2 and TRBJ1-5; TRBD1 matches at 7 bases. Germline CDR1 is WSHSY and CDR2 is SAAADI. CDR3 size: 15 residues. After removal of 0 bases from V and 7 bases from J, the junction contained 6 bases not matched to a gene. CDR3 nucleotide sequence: TGCGCCAGCAGTGAGTCGGGAGGGGGCGGGCAGCCCCAGCATTCT. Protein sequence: CASSESGGGGQPQHS.

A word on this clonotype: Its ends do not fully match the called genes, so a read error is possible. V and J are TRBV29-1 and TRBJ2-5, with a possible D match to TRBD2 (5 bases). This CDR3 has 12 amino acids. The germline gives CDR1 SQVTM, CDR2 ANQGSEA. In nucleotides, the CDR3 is TGCAGCGTTGAACTCCGGGAAGAGACCCAGCACTTC. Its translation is CSVELREETQHF.

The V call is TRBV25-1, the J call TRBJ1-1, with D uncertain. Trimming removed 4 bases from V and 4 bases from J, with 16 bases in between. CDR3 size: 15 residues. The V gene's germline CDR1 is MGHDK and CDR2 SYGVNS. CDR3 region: CASSGRTSSSTEAFF. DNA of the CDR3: TGTGCCAGCAGTGGACGGACTTCCAGCAGCACTGAAGCTTTCTTT.

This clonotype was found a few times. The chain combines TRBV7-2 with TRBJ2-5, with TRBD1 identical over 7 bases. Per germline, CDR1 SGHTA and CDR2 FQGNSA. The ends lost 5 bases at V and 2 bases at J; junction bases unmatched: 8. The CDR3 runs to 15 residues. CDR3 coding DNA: TGTGCCAGCAGCCAAGCAGGGGGTATTCAAGAGACCCAGTACTTC. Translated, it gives CASSQAGGIQETQYF. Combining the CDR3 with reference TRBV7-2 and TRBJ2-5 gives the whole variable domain GAGVSQSPSNKVTEKGKDVELRCDPISGHTALYWYRQSLGQGLEFLIYFQGNSAPDKSGLPSDRFSAERTGGSVSTLTIQRTQQEDSAVYLCASSQAGGIQETQYFGPGTRLLVL.

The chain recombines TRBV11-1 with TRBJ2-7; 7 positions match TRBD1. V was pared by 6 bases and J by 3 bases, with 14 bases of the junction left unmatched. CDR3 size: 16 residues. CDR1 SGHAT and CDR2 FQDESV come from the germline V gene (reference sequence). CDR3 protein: CASSYIVGQVVYEQYF. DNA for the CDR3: TGTGCCAGCAGTTACATCGTAGGACAGGTGGTCTACGAGCAGTACTTC.

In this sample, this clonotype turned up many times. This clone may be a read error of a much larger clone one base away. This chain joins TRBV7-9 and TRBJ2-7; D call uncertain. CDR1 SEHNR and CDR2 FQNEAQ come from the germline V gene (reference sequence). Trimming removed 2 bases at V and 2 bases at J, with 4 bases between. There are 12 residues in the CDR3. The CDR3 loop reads CASSLQAYEQYF. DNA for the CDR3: TGTGCCAGCAGCTTACAGGCCTACGAGCAGTACTTC.

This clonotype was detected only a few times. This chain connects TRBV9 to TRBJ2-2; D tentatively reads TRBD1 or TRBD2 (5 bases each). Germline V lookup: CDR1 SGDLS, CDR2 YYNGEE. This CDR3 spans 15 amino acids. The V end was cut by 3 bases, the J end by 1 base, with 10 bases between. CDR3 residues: CASSARGLNTGELFF. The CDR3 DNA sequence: TGTGCCAGCAGCGCCCGGGGCCTGAACACCGGGGAGCTGTTTTTT.

The CDR3 sequence is CASTPSRGTEAFF. Here the CDR3 DNA reads TGTGCCAGCACCCCATCCAGGGGCACTGAAGCTTTCTTT. The rearrangement uses TRBV6-5 and TRBJ1-1; tentative D call: TRBD1 (6 bases). The CDR3 is made up of 13 amino acids. V was cut by 7 bases and J by 4 bases, with 13 bases left in between. Germline V gene lookup returns CDR1 MNHEY and CDR2 SVGAGI.